This is a list of T cell receptor beta chains from one sample in a study of regulatory T cells in long-lasting Graves disease. TCRdb processed the multiplex PCR reads anew with MiXCR; each CDR3 protein has one entry. The sample contains 400,000 to 600,000 distinct CDR3 sequences, around a fifth of which appear only once. The source material was peripheral blood mononuclear cells (PBMCs), sampled when the disease was refractory, from a patient treated with antithyroid drugs. These receptors were collected from a female donor with Graves disease. Each CDR3 is given with its conserved first and last residue. Fields, in order: clone size, J gene, D gene, V gene, CDR3 protein, CDR3 DNA. The D gene is left open where the match is weak. A row's size may be missing; if present it is once, few, many or a size class.

size: many
J: TRBJ1-3
D: .
V: TRBV20-1
CDR3: CSAISPSSGNTIYF
DNA: TGCAGTGCTATTTCACCGTCCTCTGGAAACACCATATATTTT

size: many
J: TRBJ2-5
D: TRBD2
V: TRBV7-8
CDR3: CASSPGGTTQETQYF
DNA: TGTGCCAGCAGCCCCGGGGGGACCACTCAAGAGACCCAGTACTTC

size: many
J: TRBJ1-5
D: .
V: TRBV6-2/TRBV6-3
CDR3: CASSYSDYRDPIQPQHF
DNA: TGTGCCAGCAGTTACTCGGACTACCGGGACCCAATCCAGCCCCAGCATTTT

size: many
J: TRBJ2-5
D: .
V: TRBV5-6
CDR3: CASSKPWQGLETQYF
DNA: TGTGCCAGCAGCAAGCCGTGGCAGGGTCTAGAGACCCAGTACTTC

size: many
J: TRBJ1-3
D: .
V: TRBV28
CDR3: CASSYPLGLSGNTIYF
DNA: TGTGCCAGCAGTTACCCCCTGGGTTTGTCTGGAAACACCATATATTTT

size: .
J: TRBJ1-5
D: .
V: TRBV29-1
CDR3: CSVDRDWRASNQPQHF
DNA: TGCAGCGTTGACCGCGATTGGAGGGCTAGCAATCAGCCCCAGCATTTT

size: many
J: TRBJ1-6
D: .
V: TRBV2
CDR3: CASRPDRYSPLHF
DNA: TGTGCCAGCAGACCCGACAGATACTCACCCCTCCACTTT

size: few
J: TRBJ1-4
D: .
V: TRBV20-1
CDR3: CSARDPLAPSEATNEKLFF
DNA: TGCAGTGCTAGAGATCCTTTGGCCCCTTCAGAGGCAACTAATGAAAAACTGTTTTTT

size: many
J: TRBJ1-5
D: TRBD1
V: TRBV12-3/TRBV12-4
CDR3: CASSLTGGGNQPQHF
DNA: TGTGCCAGCAGTTTGACAGGGGGCGGCAATCAGCCCCAGCATTTT

size: many
J: TRBJ1-1
D: TRBD1
V: TRBV11-2
CDR3: CASSYVQGAGTEAFF
DNA: TGTGCCAGCAGCTACGTCCAGGGGGCAGGCACTGAAGCTTTCTTT

size: many
J: TRBJ2-7
D: .
V: TRBV3-1
CDR3: CASSQAGQQSSYEQYF
DNA: TGTGCCAGCAGCCAAGCAGGCCAGCAATCCTCCTACGAGCAGTACTTC

size: few
J: TRBJ1-5
D: .
V: TRBV19
CDR3: CASSQGLYNQPQHF
DNA: TGTGCCAGTAGCCAGGGACTTTACAATCAGCCCCAGCATTTT

size: few
J: TRBJ1-6
D: .
V: TRBV10-3
CDR3: CAISESADGYSPLHF
DNA: TGTGCCATCAGTGAGTCGGCGGACGGATATTCACCCCTCCACTTT

size: few
J: TRBJ2-3
D: .
V: TRBV28
CDR3: CASSSRGRRTDTQYF
DNA: TGTGCCAGCAGTTCGAGGGGCCGACGGACAGATACGCAGTATTTT

size: many
J: TRBJ2-5
D: .
V: TRBV4-1
CDR3: CASSQGVQETQYF
DNA: TGCGCCAGCAGCCAAGGAGTCCAAGAGACCCAGTACTTC

size: .
J: TRBJ1-6
D: .
V: TRBV12-3/TRBV12-4
CDR3: CASRPRTYNSPLHF
DNA: TGTGCCAGCCGGCCCAGAACCTATAATTCACCCCTCCACTTT

size: few
J: TRBJ2-3
D: .
V: TRBV28
CDR3: CASSPRRGYTDTQYF
DNA: TGTGCCAGCAGTCCCCGGAGGGGATACACAGATACGCAGTATTTT

size: few
J: TRBJ1-1
D: .
V: TRBV20-1
CDR3: CSARVDGWNTEAFF
DNA: TGCAGTGCTAGAGTTGATGGATGGAACACTGAAGCTTTCTTT

size: .
J: TRBJ2-7
D: TRBD2
V: TRBV20-1
CDR3: CSASKLAGVNEQYF
DNA: TGCAGTGCTAGTAAACTAGCGGGAGTTAACGAGCAGTACTTC

size: many
J: TRBJ1-1
D: TRBD1
V: TRBV29-1
CDR3: CSVERQGLHTEAFF
DNA: TGCAGCGTTGAAAGACAGGGTTTGCACACTGAAGCTTTCTTT

size: few
J: TRBJ2-7
D: TRBD2
V: TRBV3-1
CDR3: CASGTSGGFSPEQYF
DNA: TGTGCCAGCGGGACTAGCGGGGGATTTTCTCCCGAGCAGTACTTC

size: few
J: TRBJ1-2
D: TRBD1
V: TRBV7-8
CDR3: CASSSSRGQGAYYGYTF
DNA: TGTGCCAGCAGCTCCTCCCGTGGACAGGGGGCTTATTATGGCTACACCTTC

size: many
J: TRBJ1-1
D: .
V: TRBV6-2/TRBV6-3
CDR3: CASSFPVMGMNTEAFF
DNA: TGTGCCAGCAGTTTCCCCGTGATGGGGATGAACACTGAAGCTTTCTTT

size: many
J: TRBJ1-2
D: .
V: TRBV28
CDR3: CAYSRGGPANYGYTF
DNA: TGTGCGTACTCACGGGGGGGGCCCGCTAACTATGGCTACACCTTC

size: .
J: TRBJ1-6
D: .
V: TRBV20-1
CDR3: CSARSRSSYNSPLHF
DNA: TGCAGTGCTAGGTCCCGGAGCTCCTATAATTCACCCCTCCACTTT

size: once
J: TRBJ2-7
D: .
V: TRBV18
CDR3: CASSTIRRSVKEQYF
DNA: TGTGCCAGCTCGACCATCAGGAGGTCGGTGAAGGAGCAGTACTTC

size: many
J: TRBJ1-4
D: .
V: TRBV7-9
CDR3: CASSASGGSDEKLFF
DNA: TGTGCCAGCAGCGCCTCCGGGGGTTCTGATGAAAAACTGTTTTTT

size: .
J: TRBJ1-2
D: TRBD1
V: TRBV4-3
CDR3: CASSQDWGGGQPNYGYTF
DNA: TGCGCCAGCAGCCAAGATTGGGGAGGGGGACAGCCAAACTATGGCTACACCTTC

size: many
J: TRBJ2-5
D: .
V: TRBV7-2
CDR3: CASSFFPETQYF
DNA: TGTGCCAGCAGCTTTTTTCCGGAGACCCAGTACTTC

size: many
J: TRBJ1-5
D: TRBD1
V: TRBV20-1
CDR3: CSARETGASNQPQHF
DNA: TGCAGTGCTAGAGAGACAGGGGCCAGCAATCAGCCCCAGCATTTT

size: many
J: TRBJ1-5
D: .
V: TRBV20-1
CDR3: CSASSLGRGAQPQHF
DNA: TGCAGTGCTAGCTCCCTCGGGAGGGGGGCTCAGCCCCAGCATTTT